This T cell receptor beta chain emerged from a study of blood T cell repertoires in COVID-19. Whole-study context: Both acute and convalescent COVID-19 samples were obtained from the United States, Italy and Spain.

Authors' analysis steps: Cell counts per sample came from amplifying reference gene primers. TCRdb's table, derived via immunoSEQ multiplex PCR, lists solely in-frame clones and lacks some. For V, J and clone size, that table is used; D and trimming come from the DNA. The sample yields some 220,000 clones, 84% seen once. Germline CDR1 and CDR2: MNHEY and SVGAGI. The CDR3 is 13 residues long. V lost 7 bases, J lost 2 bases, and 3 bases stayed unmatched. The TCR sequence derives from a man over 45 with acute or convalescent COVID-19. The specimen was peripheral blood. The chain employs TRBV6-5 and TRBJ2-3, with 7 nucleotides matching TRBD2. DNA of the CDR3: TGTGCCAGCACCCGGGACTACACAGATACGCAGTATTTT. Translation gives CASTRDYTDTQYF.